The rows below give T cell receptor beta chains drawn from one sample of a study of T-cell reconstitution after alpha-beta-depleted transplantation in children. In TCRdb, the PCR reads were re-called with MiXCR into one record per CDR3 protein. This sample has about 400,000 distinct CDR3 sequences; 13% occur once, and the top ten carry 4.3%. The source was PBMCs, collected from the stem cell graft. Receptors originate from a human donor who donated a stem cell graft to a child with Fanconi anemia. Each CDR3 is given with its conserved first and last residue. The D gene is left open where the match is weak. Size tells how often a clone was seen (once, few, many) or the class of an expanded clone, and some rows leave it out.

size	D	V	J	CDR3	DNA
few	TRBD2	TRBV5-6	TRBJ2-5	CASSPGLAGVYQETQYF	TGTGCCAGCAGCCCTGGACTAGCGGGGGTGTACCAAGAGACCCAGTACTTC
few	TRBD2	TRBV6-2/TRBV6-3	TRBJ2-1	CASSYAQRGVDNEQFF	TGTGCCAGCAGTTACGCCCAGCGGGGGGTAGACAATGAGCAGTTCTTC
few	TRBD1	TRBV29-1	TRBJ1-3	CSVGDRAGNTIYF	TGCAGCGTTGGAGACAGGGCTGGAAACACCATATATTTT
few	-	TRBV7-9	TRBJ1-1	CASSSPLTEAFF	TGTGCCAGCAGCTCGCCCCTGACTGAAGCTTTCTTT
few	-	TRBV20-1	TRBJ2-3	CSATQRANDNTQYF	TGCAGTGCTACTCAGCGGGCCAACGACAATACGCAGTATTTT
-	-	TRBV27	TRBJ1-2	CASSFNRDTNYGYTF	TGTGCCAGCAGTTTTAATCGGGACACGAACTATGGCTACACCTTC
few	TRBD2	TRBV5-4	TRBJ2-3	CASSLPGRRTDTQYF	TGTGCCAGCAGCTTGCCCGGGAGGCGCACAGATACGCAGTATTTT
-	-	TRBV18	TRBJ2-5	CASSREKGGQETQYF	TGTGCCAGCTCACGGGAAAAAGGAGGTCAGGAGACCCAGTACTTC
once	-	TRBV4-2	TRBJ2-2	CASSQVVQNTGELFF	TGTGCCAGCAGCCAAGTGGTCCAGAACACCGGGGAGCTGTTTTTT
many	TRBD2	TRBV10-3	TRBJ2-1	CAIKPGGGQYREQFF	TGTGCCATCAAACCGGGGGGTGGACAATATAGGGAGCAGTTCTTC
many	-	TRBV5-1	TRBJ1-4	CASSLTGTNEKLFF	TGCGCCAGCAGCTTGACAGGAACTAATGAAAAACTGTTTTTT
few	-	TRBV6-5	TRBJ1-4	CASGPTNEKLFF	TGTGCCAGCGGGCCAACTAATGAAAAACTGTTTTTT
-	-	TRBV7-2	TRBJ1-6	CASSLTDSPLHF	TGTGCCAGCAGCCTGACGGATTCACCCCTCCACTTT
many	-	TRBV29-1	TRBJ1-2	CSVSDRFSYGYTF	TGCAGCGTTTCTGACAGGTTCTCTTATGGCTACACCTTC
few	-	TRBV7-9	TRBJ2-3	CASTADFKDTDTQYF	TGTGCCAGTACTGCGGACTTCAAGGACACAGATACGCAGTATTTT
few	-	TRBV29-1	TRBJ2-5	CSSSRGETQYF	TGCAGCAGCTCCAGAGGGGAGACCCAGTACTTC
-	TRBD2	TRBV5-8	TRBJ2-1	CASFLAGKNNEQFF	TGTGCCAGCTTCTTAGCGGGAAAGAACAATGAGCAGTTCTTC
few	-	TRBV7-9	TRBJ2-7	CASSLDGGKQYF	TGTGCCAGCAGCTTAGATGGGGGCAAGCAGTACTTC
-	TRBD2	TRBV18	TRBJ2-3	CASSREGHTDTQYF	TGTGCCAGCTCACGGGAGGGGCACACAGATACGCAGTATTTT
few	-	TRBV6-5	TRBJ1-3	CASSYLGRASGNTIYF	TGTGCCAGCAGTTACCTAGGCAGGGCCTCTGGAAACACCATATATTTT
few	-	TRBV7-2	TRBJ1-1	CASSLVRTAEAFF	TGTGCCAGCAGCTTAGTCAGGACAGCCGAAGCTTTCTTT
many	TRBD1	TRBV7-2	TRBJ1-1	CASSFGTGGRGTEAFF	TGTGCCAGCAGCTTTGGGACAGGGGGCCGTGGCACTGAAGCTTTCTTT
few	TRBD1	TRBV18	TRBJ1-3	CASSLTQGSDNTIYF	TGTGCCAGCTCTCTCACACAGGGGTCGGACAACACCATATATTTT
many	TRBD1	TRBV7-9	TRBJ1-1	CASSNGQGSLNTEAFF	TGTGCCAGCAGCAACGGACAGGGATCCTTGAACACTGAAGCTTTCTTT
-	TRBD2	TRBV20-1	TRBJ2-1	CSASGGFSYNEQFF	TGCAGTGCTAGCGGGGGGTTCTCCTACAATGAGCAGTTCTTC
-	-	TRBV6-2/TRBV6-3	TRBJ1-1	CASSYSGTPGAFF	TGTGCCAGCAGTTATTCCGGGACTCCTGGCGCTTTCTTT
many	TRBD1	TRBV7-8	TRBJ2-1	CASSSSHATGNEQFF	TGTGCCAGCAGCTCGTCGCACGCGACAGGGAATGAGCAGTTCTTC
few	TRBD2	TRBV29-1	TRBJ2-5	CSGGGVTPETQYF	TGCAGCGGCGGGGGGGTGACTCCGGAGACCCAGTACTTC
many	-	TRBV5-1	TRBJ2-2	CASSLGQGSTGELFF	TGCGCCAGCAGCTTGGGCCAGGGAAGCACCGGGGAGCTGTTTTTT
-	TRBD1	TRBV4-2	TRBJ2-3	CASSQETGGRGLQTDTQYF	TGTGCCAGCAGCCAAGAGACAGGGGGAAGGGGCCTTCAGACAGATACGCAGTATTTT
-	-	TRBV29-1	TRBJ2-1	CSVAWDEQFF	TGCAGCGTTGCTTGGGATGAGCAGTTCTTC
few	-	TRBV7-3	TRBJ2-1	CASSLTFAGSYNEQFF	TGTGCCAGCAGCTTAACATTCGCGGGGTCCTACAATGAGCAGTTCTTC
few	-	TRBV20-1	TRBJ1-2	CSARGTANYGYTF	TGCAGTGCTAGAGGGACAGCTAACTATGGCTACACCTTC
-	TRBD1	TRBV2	TRBJ1-6	CASSGVSGGNSPLHF	TGTGCCAGCAGTGGGGTTTCAGGGGGTAATTCACCCCTCCACTTT
-	-	TRBV5-5	TRBJ2-3	CASCTPLETQYF	TGTGCCAGCTGCACCCCATTGGAGACGCAGTATTTT
few	-	TRBV5-6	TRBJ1-2	CASSFSRNGYTF	TGTGCCAGCAGCTTCAGTCGGAATGGCTACACCTTC
few	-	TRBV20-1	TRBJ1-4	CSAMTGANEKLFF	TGCAGTGCCATGACAGGAGCTAATGAAAAACTGTTTTTT
-	-	TRBV6-6	TRBJ1-1	CASSYRKEAFF	TGTGCCAGCAGTTACAGGAAAGAAGCTTTCTTT
many	-	TRBV9	TRBJ1-1	CASSVAGTLNTEAFF	TGTGCCAGCAGCGTAGCCGGCACCCTGAACACTGAAGCTTTCTTT
-	TRBD2	TRBV6-1	TRBJ2-1	CASSGLAGGRNEQFF	TGTGCCAGCAGTGGGCTTGCGGGGGGCCGGAATGAGCAGTTCTTC
few	-	TRBV30	TRBJ1-4	CAWRDDEAGEKLFF	TGTGCCTGGAGGGATGATGAAGCAGGGGAAAAACTGTTTTTT
-	-	TRBV5-1	TRBJ2-1	CASSLASNEQFF	TGCGCCAGCAGCTTGGCGAGCAATGAGCAGTTCTTC
few	TRBD1	TRBV12-3/TRBV12-4	TRBJ1-2	CASSFPRGTGYGYTF	TGTGCCAGCAGTTTCCCGCGCGGGACAGGGTATGGCTACACCTTC
-	-	TRBV12-5	TRBJ2-7	CASGFKIGEQYF	TGTGCTAGTGGTTTTAAAATAGGGGAGCAGTACTTC
few	TRBD1	TRBV19	TRBJ2-7	CASSIDLGTVSYEQYF	TGTGCCAGTAGTATAGATCTCGGGACAGTCTCCTACGAGCAGTACTTC
many	-	TRBV29-1	TRBJ2-5	CSVADPAETQYF	TGCAGCGTTGCAGACCCAGCGGAGACCCAGTACTTC
many	TRBD2	TRBV20-1	TRBJ2-5	CSARVSGGAETQYF	TGCAGTGCTAGGGTCAGCGGGGGTGCAGAGACCCAGTACTTC
few	TRBD2	TRBV20-1	TRBJ2-5	CSARSGTTQETQYF	TGCAGTGCTAGATCTGGGACTACACAAGAGACCCAGTACTTC
many	-	TRBV9	TRBJ2-1	CASSVSGTRYNEQFF	TGTGCCAGCAGCGTTTCAGGGACCCGCTACAATGAGCAGTTCTTC
few	-	TRBV4-3	TRBJ1-1	CASSQDDRKWAAEAFF	TGCGCCAGCAGCCAAGATGACAGAAAATGGGCGGCTGAAGCTTTCTTT
-	-	TRBV30	TRBJ1-1	CAGLRGGNTEAFF	TGTGCCGGACTCCGCGGGGGAAACACTGAAGCTTTCTTT
-	-	TRBV10-3	TRBJ1-5	CAISLHGGNQPQHF	TGTGCCATCAGTCTTCATGGGGGGAATCAGCCCCAGCATTTT
few	TRBD1	TRBV4-1	TRBJ2-1	CASSQDPQGAGNEQFF	TGCGCCAGCAGCCAAGATCCCCAGGGGGCGGGCAATGAGCAGTTCTTC
many	-	TRBV15	TRBJ2-2	CATSRDHVRVNTGELFF	TGTGCCACCAGCAGAGATCACGTCAGGGTGAACACCGGGGAGCTGTTTTTT
many	-	TRBV10-3	TRBJ2-2	CAISEGQPFHGELFF	TGTGCCATCAGTGAGGGACAGCCCTTTCACGGGGAGCTGTTTTTT
few	-	TRBV29-1	TRBJ2-7	CSVVKDSWGEQYF	TGCAGCGTTGTCAAGGACAGTTGGGGCGAGCAGTACTTC